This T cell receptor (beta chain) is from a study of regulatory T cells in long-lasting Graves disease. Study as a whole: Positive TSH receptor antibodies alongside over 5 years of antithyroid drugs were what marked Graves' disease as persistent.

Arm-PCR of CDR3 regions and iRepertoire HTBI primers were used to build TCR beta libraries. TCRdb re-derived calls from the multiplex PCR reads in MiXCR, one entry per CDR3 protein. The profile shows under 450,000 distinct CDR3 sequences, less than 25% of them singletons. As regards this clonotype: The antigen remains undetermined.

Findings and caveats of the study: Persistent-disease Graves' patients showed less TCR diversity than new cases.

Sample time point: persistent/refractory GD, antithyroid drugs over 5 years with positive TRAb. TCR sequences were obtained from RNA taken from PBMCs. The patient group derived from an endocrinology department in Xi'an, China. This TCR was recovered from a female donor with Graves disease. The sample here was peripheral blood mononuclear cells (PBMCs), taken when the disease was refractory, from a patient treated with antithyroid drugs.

The CDR3 loop is CASSLDTGIGKLFF. In nucleotides, the CDR3 is TGCGCCAGCAGCTTGGACACAGGGATCGGAAAACTGTTTTTT. V gene TRBV5-1 combines with J gene TRBJ1-4; TRBD1 is a possible D gene (6 bases). The CDR3 consists of 14 residues. Per germline, CDR1 SGHRS and CDR2 YFSETQ. Deletions cut 0 bases from V and 10 bases from J, with 13 bases between.